The text below deals with one TCR beta chain. This clonotype appeared once. The target of this receptor is not known. Base qualities are not at hand, and no much larger clone is one base apart. One read provides weak support. The treatment or condition label, read with the paper, signifies: approximately 10-day PBMC culture with coronavirus spike peptide pools or control peptides (ViraFEST assay). To expand antigen-specific T cells with peptide pools and then pick out the expanded clonotypes through TCR sequencing, the study relied on the ViraFEST assay. The convalescent patients' positive SARS-CoV-2 PCR tests fell between March and December 2020, which was before the Alpha, Beta and Delta variants emerged in the United States. Each well held some 2 million PBMCs cultured in IMDM containing about 5% human AB serum and roughly 9.7 IU/ml IL-2, with 8.5 to 10 ug/ml peptide pools added. On days 3 and 7, half of the culture medium was replaced with fresh IL-2-containing medium. After around 11 days of culture, CD4+ T cells were isolated by negative selection using the EasySep CD4+ T cell isolation kit. Ficoll-Paque Plus gradient centrifugation was used to isolate PBMCs from whole blood, and the isolated PBMCs were then either used fresh or cryopreserved at -140C. Triplicate wells were generally used for each culture condition.

CDR1 and CDR2 were assigned from the germline V gene as SGHRS and YFSETQ. The CDR3 runs 16 amino acids, cysteine and phenylalanine included. Just the 48-base CDR3 DNA is kept, in frame starting at base 1. V lost 1 base and J lost 4 bases; the stretch between them is 16 bases long. This specimen comes from a study of vaccination and CD4 T cells after COVID-19 (dated 2022 in TCRdb). About the study as a whole: Every convalescent patient had a positive nasal swab PCR test for SARS-CoV-2, with mild disease in nine or ten patients and severe disease in one. The convalescent cohort comprised six males and four females, including two Hispanic individuals, seven Caucasians, two Asians and one multiracial person. Participants received two doses of either the Pfizer-BioNTech BNT162b2 vaccine (n=8) or the Moderna mRNA-1273 vaccine (n=2). Post-COVID blood samples were collected from convalescent patients a median of about 92 days after diagnosis, with a range of about 35 to 170 days. Post-vaccine blood samples were taken a median of around 77 days after the second vaccine dose, with a range of roughly 13 to 250 days. Culture stimuli were overlapping spike peptide pools from SARS-CoV-2 and from the common cold coronaviruses HCoV-NL63, HCoV-OC43 and HCoV-229E. Control cultures used a CEFX viral epitope pool as positive control, an HIV-1 Nef peptide pool as negative control, or no peptide. The spike-specific CD4+ TCR repertoire was compared before and after mRNA vaccination in over 9 COVID-19 convalescent patients and a few infection-naive healthy vaccine recipients. Broad study findings and their caveats: Of the vaccine-specific clones found in convalescent patients, nearly all (304 of 307) were mono-reactive for SARS-CoV-2 spike instead of being cross-reactive with common cold coronaviruses. In convalescent patients, a median around 84% of post-vaccine SARS-CoV-2-reactive clones were detected only after vaccination, and vaccine-specific priming was suggested by this finding. The number of convalescent patients in the study was relatively small, and the study did not examine early timepoints following natural infection. An increase in the median number of SARS-CoV-2-reactive clonotypes from 20 to 25 after infection to 38 after vaccination was observed, but the change was not found to be significant.

The library relied on PCR. DNA from cultured CD4+ T cells was subjected to TCR sequencing with the Oncomine TCR Beta short-read assay at the Johns Hopkins FTIC core. Genomic DNA was extracted from the cultured CD4+ T cells with the QIAamp micro DNA kit. Oncomine TCR Beta libraries from cultured CD4+ T cells were pooled using unique dual indexes and sequenced on an Illumina iSeq 100. As for the original processing: Non-productive sequences were removed, and CDR3s not starting with C, not ending with F or W, or shorter than 7 amino acids were discarded. The MANAFEST web application was used to identify antigen-specific clonotypes by comparing peptide-stimulated wells against reference wells and other culture wells. Positive clones required FDR below 0.05, an odds ratio above 5, and productive frequency above 0.1% in at least two of three replicate wells. A clonotype counted as cross-reactive if it showed significant expansion both in the SARS-CoV-2 spike wells and in at least one common cold coronavirus spike condition. Levenshtein distances (stringdist) and unrooted phylogenetic trees (ape) in R version 3.6.1 were used to assess CDR3 homology. TCRdb applied fastp at Q25 and MiXCR to the public reads, then kept only in-frame beta chains. Each CDR3 protein appears once, grouped with its most common genes and DNA. The V and J calls here are based on TCRdb, not the publication. The sample table records 15,000 to 25,000 distinct CDR3 sequences; 45% to 60% of these occur just once. In total, the top ten clones hold about 7.7% of the sample.

Sequencing was done on a sample of CD4+ T cells from blood, cultured in vitro. Recombination linked TRBV5-1 to TRBJ2-3, with the D gene not clear enough to name. This receptor was obtained from a human donor who had recovered from COVID-19. The CDR3 loop reads CASSLPTLRAADTQYF. The DNA is TGCGCCAGCAGCTTGCCGACTCTCCGAGCCGCAGATACGCAGTATTTT.